Each of the 29 T cell receptor beta chains below was sequenced from the same sample in a study of metastatic and nonmetastatic thyroid tumors. Via MiXCR, TCRdb re-called the PCR reads. The table shows some 42,000 clones, with around 30% occurring only once. Thyroid surgery was performed in patients who had received no treatment beforehand. Sequencing was carried out using blood. The receptors here all came from a male donor with papillary thyroid cancer or a benign thyroid nodule (not recorded which). Some clones in this sample may be carry-over from other donors' samples.

The chain recombines TRBV9 with TRBJ1-6; D ambiguous. The germline V and J ends were trimmed by 0 bases and 9 bases, with 13 bases remaining between them. The CDR3 consists of 15 residues. The germline V gene encodes CDR1 SGDLS and CDR2 YYNGEE. CDR3 DNA sequence: TGTGCCAGCAGCGTAGGAGGGATAGGTGGTTCACCCCTCCACTTT. It yields the protein CASSVGGIGGSPLHF.

This clone was counted at least ten times. The chain employs TRBV4-2 and TRBJ2-1; D is unclear. Between the trimmed V and J ends, which lost 1 base and 8 bases, there was a span of 12 bases. The CDR3 length is 14 residues. Germline V lookup: CDR1 LGHNA, CDR2 YNFKEQ. The CDR3 is CASSQVPDSDEQFF. Here the CDR3 DNA reads TGTGCCAGCAGCCAAGTCCCCGACTCCGATGAGCAGTTCTTC.

This CDR3 reads CASSEGTAYEQYF. DNA of the CDR3: TGTGCCAGCAGTGAGGGCACAGCCTACGAGCAGTACTTC. V usage is TRBV12-3 or TRBV12-4 and J usage is TRBJ2-7; D may be TRBD2 (5 bases). The CDR3 has 13 amino acids. V lost 5 bases to trimming and J lost 2 bases, with 10 bases between them.

This chain uses TRBV20-1 with TRBJ1-1; a weak D match, TRBD1 (5 bases). CDR1 is DFQATT and CDR2 is SNEGSKA in the germline V gene (reference sequence). V was pared by 4 bases and J by 2 bases, with 8 bases between. The CDR3 has 12 amino acids. The CDR3 here is CSAKTGNTEAFF. DNA for the CDR3: TGCAGTGCTAAAACAGGAAACACTGAAGCTTTCTTT.

There are a few counts of this clone. The rearrangement links TRBV6-2 or TRBV6-3 to TRBJ2-1, with a possible D match to TRBD2 (6 bases). The V end was cut by 4 bases, the J end by 3 bases, with 13 bases between. Per germline, CDR1 MNHEY and CDR2 SVGEGT. The CDR3 has 15 amino acids. The CDR3 protein is CASSSSAGGYNEQFF. DNA for the CDR3: TGTGCCAGCAGTTCTAGCGCAGGCGGCTACAATGAGCAGTTCTTC.

This clone has a count of ten or more. The J gene is TRBJ2-4, the V gene TRBV5-1, with 12 positions matching TRBD2. This CDR3 has 16 amino acids. The V segment lost 4 bases and the J segment 1 base; nucleotides outside the gene matches: 3. Germline V gives CDR1 SGHRS, CDR2 YFSETQ. The CDR3 reads CASSPLAGGAKNIQYF. In DNA form, the CDR3 reads TGCGCCAGCAGCCCTCTAGCGGGAGGGGCCAAAAACATTCAGTACTTC. Full variable domain (rest looked up from reference TRBV5-1 and TRBJ2-4): KAGVTQTPRYLIKTRGQQVTLSCSPISGHRSVSWYQQTPGQGLQFLFEYFSETQRNKGNFPGRFSGRQFSNSRSEMNVSTLELGDSALYLCASSPLAGGAKNIQYFGAGTRLSVL.

This clone was seen a single time. The chain is built from TRBV18 and TRBJ1-1; D not certain. The CDR3 runs 15 residues. V lost 0 bases and J 6 bases, leaving 14 bases between the germline ends. The germline CDR1 and CDR2 sequences are KGHSH and LQKENI. In nucleotides, the CDR3 is TGTGCCAGCTCACCACCGGGAGACACACGCGCTGAAGCTTTCTTT. It is translated as CASSPPGDTRAEAFF.

The chain combines TRBV20-1 with TRBJ1-2; maybe TRBD1 (5 bases). The germline V and J ends were trimmed by 6 bases and 8 bases, with 22 bases remaining between them. The CDR3 has 14 amino acids. Looked up from germline, CDR1 is DFQATT and CDR2 is SNEGSKA (reference sequence). CDR3 region: CSARGAFAGDGYTF. The CDR3 DNA is TGCAGTGCCCGAGGGGCGTTTGCAGGAGACGGCTACACCTTC.

In its sample, this clone was seen many times. This chain connects TRBV18 to TRBJ2-6, with 7 bases aligning to TRBD2. After removal of 5 bases from V and 1 base from J, the junction contained 11 bases not matched to a gene. Germline V gives CDR1 KGHSH, CDR2 LQKENI. The CDR3 spans 18 residues. In DNA form, the CDR3 reads TGTGCCAGCTCAACCGAAGGGAGGGCCGATTCTGGGGCCAACGTCCTGACTTTC. It specifies CASSTEGRADSGANVLTF.

The V call is TRBV5-1, the J call TRBJ1-1; no clear D. Trimming removed 4 bases from V and 1 base from J, with 11 bases in between. The germline CDR1 and CDR2 sequences are SGHRS and YFSETQ. The CDR3 extends over 14 amino acids. The CDR3 DNA reads TGCGCCAGCAGCGATCACTGGGAGAACACTGAAGCTTTCTTT. Protein sequence: CASSDHWENTEAFF.

By frequency in the sample, this clone is medium-sized (0.01 to 0.1%). The V call is TRBV6-1, the J call TRBJ1-2; 11 positions agree with TRBD1. The CDR3 covers 13 residues. V was pared by 6 bases and J by 7 bases, with 4 bases of the junction left unmatched. The germline gives CDR1 MNHNS, CDR2 SASEGT. Here the CDR3 DNA reads TGTGCCAGCAGAACAGGGACAGGGGGTGGCTACACCTTC. It specifies CASRTGTGGGYTF.

V gene TRBV13 combines with J gene TRBJ1-3; 7 bases agree with TRBD1. The V segment lost 2 bases and the J segment 4 bases; nucleotides outside the gene matches: 11. The CDR3 loop spans 17 amino acids. The germline gives CDR1 PRHDT, CDR2 FYEKMQ (reference sequence). CDR3: CASSLWTDRAGGNTIYF. CDR3 nucleotides: TGTGCCAGCAGCTTATGGACTGACAGGGCGGGCGGAAACACCATATATTTT.

This clone was detected many times. The V gene is TRBV20-1, the J gene TRBJ2-3, with a possible D match to TRBD2 (6 bases). Trimming cost V 0 bases and J 4 bases, with 11 bases left between them. CDR3 length equals 14 residues. The V gene's germline CDR1 is DFQATT and CDR2 SNEGSKA (reference sequence). The CDR3 is CSARDWGEPDTQYF. The CDR3 region has the DNA TGCAGTGCTAGAGATTGGGGGGAGCCAGATACGCAGTATTTT.

This clone was counted between two and nine times. Other DNA sequences of this sample code for an identical CDR3. The rearrangement links TRBV11-2 to TRBJ2-6; D is undetermined. CDR3 length equals 15 residues. Germline CDR1 and CDR2: SGHAT and FQNNGV. V was clipped by 1 base and J by 0 bases, with 4 bases between them. The chain's CDR3 is CASSLVASGANVLTF. The CDR3 DNA is TGTGCCAGCAGCTTAGTAGCCTCTGGGGCCAACGTCCTGACTTTC.

This clone ranks as medium-sized. The chain's CDR3 is CASSLSWTGAVSYGYTF. The DNA for the CDR3 is TGTGCCAGCAGTTTAAGTTGGACAGGGGCCGTCTCCTATGGCTACACCTTC. This chain links TRBV27 with TRBJ1-2; 9 bases fit TRBD1. J was trimmed by 4 bases and V by 2 bases; bases with no gene match: 11. Looked up from germline, CDR1 is MNHEY and CDR2 is SMNVEV (reference sequence). The CDR3 sequence is 17 residues long.

This clone showed up many times. The DNA for the CDR3 is TGCAGTGCTTCCTCAGCTGTGACCCTCCAAGAGACCCAGTACTTC. Translation gives CSASSAVTLQETQYF. The gene calls are TRBV20-1 and TRBJ2-5; D unclear. The V end lost 5 bases, the J end lost 1 base, and 17 bases lay between the germline ends. The CDR3 loop spans 15 amino acids. The germline CDR1 and CDR2 sequences are DFQATT and SNEGSKA (reference sequence).

V gene TRBV6-1 combines with J gene TRBJ1-3; D gene ambiguous. CDR1 MNHNS and CDR2 SASEGT come from the germline V gene. Between the trimmed V and J ends, which lost 6 bases and 2 bases, there was a span of 11 bases. This CDR3 region has 14 residues. The CDR3 protein is CASSYKSTGNTIYF. CDR3 DNA: TGTGCCAGCAGCTACAAAAGCACTGGAAACACCATATATTTT.

This rearrangement joins TRBV9 to TRBJ2-7; tentative D call: TRBD1 (5 bases). CDR3 length equals 15 residues. The V and J ends lost 3 bases and 0 bases respectively, with 13 bases between them. Per the germline V gene, CDR1 is SGDLS and CDR2 is YYNGEE. The CDR3 DNA sequence: TGTGCCAGCAGCGGGTCCGCAGGGTTCTCCTACGAGCAGTACTTC. This gives the protein CASSGSAGFSYEQYF.

This clone was picked up many times. The V gene is TRBV7-3, the J gene TRBJ2-1, with TRBD2 matching 10 bases. Germline V lookup: CDR1 SGHTA, CDR2 FQGTGA. The CDR3 loop spans 16 amino acids. J lost 5 bases, V lost 5 bases, and 9 bases had no gene match. The CDR3 DNA follows: TGTGCCAGCAGCCCTACGGGACTAGCGTTCGACAATGAGCAGTTCTTC. Amino acids: CASSPTGLAFDNEQFF. Full variable domain (remainder filled in from reference TRBV7-3 and TRBJ2-1): GAGVSQTPSNKVTEKGKYVELRCDPISGHTALYWYRQSLGQGPEFLIYFQGTGAADDSGLPNDRFFAVRPEGSVSTLKIQRTERGDSAVYLCASSPTGLAFDNEQFFGPGTRLTVL.

To note about this clone: The DNA is left out, because the CDR3 cannot be placed on it with certainty; the CDR3 is given as TCRdb lists it. V is TRBV20-1 and J is TRBJ2-7; TRBD2, the D gene given by the table, was not confirmed from the DNA. Germline CDR1 DFQATT, CDR2 SNEGSKA (reference sequence). The CDR3 length equals 19 residues, ends included. CDR3 residues: CSTGSLEQYFGPGTYEQYF.

This clone appeared many times. The chain uses TRBV19 and TRBJ2-7, with TRBD2 identical over 8 bases. V shed 6 bases, J shed 2 bases, and the junction held 6 bases outside the gene matches. CDR3 size: 14 residues. The germline CDR1 and CDR2 sequences are LNHDA and SQIVND (reference sequence). The CDR3: CASSWTSSTYEQYF. CDR3 bases: TGTGCCAGTAGCTGGACTAGCAGTACCTACGAGCAGTACTTC.

This clone was seen just once. V usage is TRBV3-1 and J usage is TRBJ1-2, with D perhaps TRBD1 (6 bases). Trimming took off 4 bases at V and 8 bases at J, with 20 bases between the two ends. CDR1 and CDR2 (germline): LGHDT, YNNKEL (reference sequence). This CDR3 is 15 amino acids long. The CDR3 coding sequence is TGTGCCAGCAGCCTAGGAGACCACAGGGTAGGAGGCTACACCTTC. Residues: CASSLGDHRVGGYTF.

V is TRBV3-1 and J is TRBJ1-6, with D hard to call. CDR1 is LGHDT and CDR2 is YNNKEL in the germline V gene (reference sequence). Trimming took 5 bases from V and 7 from J, leaving 6 bases between them. The CDR3 length is 12 residues. CDR3 sequence reads: CASSRNNSPLHF. Written as DNA, the CDR3 is TGTGCCAGCAGCAGGAACAATTCACCCCTCCACTTT.

The V call is TRBV12-5, the J call TRBJ2-7; D is unresolved. The germline V and J ends were trimmed by 2 bases and 4 bases, with 12 bases remaining between them. This CDR3 is built from 14 residues. The V gene's germline CDR1 is LGHNT and CDR2 FRNRAP. The CDR3 nucleotides are TGTGCTAGTGGTTTGCCGCACAGAGAATACGAGCAGTACTTC. It encodes CASGLPHREYEQYF.

V is TRBV19 and J is TRBJ2-7; 8 bases line up with TRBD2. This CDR3 contains 15 residues. Germline V gene data show CDR1 as LNHDA and CDR2 as SQIVND (reference sequence). J lost 3 bases, V lost 5 bases, and 9 bases had no gene match. The CDR3 DNA reads TGTGCCAGTAGTCCAGGACTAGCTTTTAGCTACGAGCAGTACTTC. Translation: CASSPGLAFSYEQYF.

This clone was observed a handful of times. The V call is TRBV30, the J call TRBJ1-1; the D is unclear. The CDR3 runs 9 residues. Trimming pared 1 base from V and 8 bases from J, leaving 2 bases between. The germline V gene has CDR1 GTSNPN and CDR2 SVGIG (reference sequence). CDR3 DNA sequence: TGTGCCTGGAGTGCGGAAGCTTTCTTT. Translated: CAWSAEAFF.

The chain joins TRBV20-1 to TRBJ2-7; D is unclear. Germline CDR1 and CDR2: DFQATT and SNEGSKA (reference sequence). This CDR3 region has 12 residues. V was cut by 2 bases and J by 7 bases, with 12 bases left in between. The CDR3 nucleotides read TGCAGTGCTAGAAGGACGGGTTTAGAGCAGTACTTC. It specifies CSARRTGLEQYF.

The V gene is TRBV5-1, the J gene TRBJ2-7, with D perhaps matching TRBD2 (5 bases). Trimming left V 4 bases short and J 2 bases short, with 10 bases between. This CDR3 spans 13 amino acids. Germline assignment: CDR1 SGHRS and CDR2 YFSETQ. The CDR3 loop is CASSPYGTYEQYF. CDR3 DNA: TGCGCCAGCAGCCCCTACGGGACCTACGAGCAGTACTTC.

Ten or more counts support this clone. This chain uses TRBV30 with TRBJ1-1; a weak D match, TRBD1 (5 bases). CDR3 size: 15 residues. V was pared by 0 bases and J by 3 bases, with 14 bases between. Germline V gives CDR1 GTSNPN, CDR2 SVGIG (reference sequence). The chain's CDR3 is CAWSVGHRGDTEAFF. In nucleotides, the CDR3 is TGTGCCTGGAGTGTAGGGCACCGAGGGGACACTGAAGCTTTCTTT.